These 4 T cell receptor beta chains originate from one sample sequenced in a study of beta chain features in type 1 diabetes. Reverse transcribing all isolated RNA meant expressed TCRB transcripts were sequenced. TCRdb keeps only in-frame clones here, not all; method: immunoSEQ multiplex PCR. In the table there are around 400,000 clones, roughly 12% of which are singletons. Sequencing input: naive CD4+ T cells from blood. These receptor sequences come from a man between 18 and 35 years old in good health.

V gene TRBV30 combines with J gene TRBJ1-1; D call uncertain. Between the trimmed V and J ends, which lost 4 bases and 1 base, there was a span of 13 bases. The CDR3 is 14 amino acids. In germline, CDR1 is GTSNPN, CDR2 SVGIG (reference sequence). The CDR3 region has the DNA TGTGCCTGGACCCGGTCCCACCCGAACACTGAAGCTTTCTTT. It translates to CAWTRSHPNTEAFF.

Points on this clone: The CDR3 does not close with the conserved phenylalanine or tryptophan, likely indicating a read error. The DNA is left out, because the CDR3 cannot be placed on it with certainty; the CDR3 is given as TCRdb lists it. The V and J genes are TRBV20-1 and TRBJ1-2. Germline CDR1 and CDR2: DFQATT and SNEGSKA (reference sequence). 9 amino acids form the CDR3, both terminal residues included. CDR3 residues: CSAKVGELL.

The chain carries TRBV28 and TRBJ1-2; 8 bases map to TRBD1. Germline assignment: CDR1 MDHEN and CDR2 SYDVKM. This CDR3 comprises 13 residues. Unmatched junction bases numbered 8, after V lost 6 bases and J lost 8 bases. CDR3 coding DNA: TGTGCCAGCAGGCCTCAGGGGGCGATCGGCTACACCTTC. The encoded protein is CASRPQGAIGYTF.

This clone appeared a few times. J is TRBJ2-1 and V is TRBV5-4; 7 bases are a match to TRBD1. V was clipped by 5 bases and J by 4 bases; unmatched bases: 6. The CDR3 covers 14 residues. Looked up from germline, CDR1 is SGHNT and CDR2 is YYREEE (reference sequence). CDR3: CASSYRQGYNEQFF. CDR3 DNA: TGTGCCAGCAGTTATCGACAGGGTTACAATGAGCAGTTCTTC.